Below are 27 T cell receptor beta chains sequenced from a single sample in a study of OX40 agonist ivuxolimab in advanced cancers. Produced via immunoSEQ multiplex PCR; TCRdb's table is partial and in-frame only. The data show about 46,000 clones, 75% to 95% seen once. Sequenced material: CD4+ or CD8+ T cells sorted from blood, taken in a trial of the OX40 agonist ivuxolimab. Source of these receptors: an adult with an advanced solid tumor such as melanoma, head and neck, liver or kidney cancer.

The chain links TRBV7-9 to TRBJ2-5, with TRBD1 matching over 10 bases. The CDR3 extends over 15 amino acids. V lost 7 bases to trimming and J lost 4 bases; unmatched junction nucleotides: 9. CDR1 SEHNR and CDR2 FQNEAQ come from the germline V gene (reference sequence). The CDR3 loop reads CASIRLGDRGETQYF. DNA for the CDR3: TGTGCCAGCATCCGATTAGGGGACAGGGGAGAGACCCAGTACTTC. Combining the CDR3 with reference TRBV7-9 and TRBJ2-5 gives the whole variable domain DTGVSQNPRHKITKRGQNVTFRCDPISEHNRLYWYRQTLGQGPEFLTYFQNEAQLEKSRLLSDRFSAERPKGSFSTLEIQRTEQGDSAMYLCASIRLGDRGETQYFGPGTRLLVL.

This clone was seen a few times. The chain joins TRBV9 to TRBJ1-1, with D perhaps matching TRBD1 (5 bases). V was cut by 3 bases and J by 7 bases, with 13 bases left in between. CDR1 is SGDLS and CDR2 is YYNGEE in the germline V gene. The CDR3 is 13 amino acids. The CDR3 here is CASSAWDGSEAFF. The DNA of the CDR3 is TGTGCCAGCAGCGCGTGGGACGGGAGTGAAGCTTTCTTT.

V usage is TRBV27 and J usage is TRBJ1-5, with 8 bases fitting TRBD1. The CDR3 is 17 residues long. V lost 6 bases and J lost 2; bases outside the gene matches: 12. Germline assignment: CDR1 MNHEY and CDR2 SMNVEV (reference sequence). CDR3 sequence: CASSKLDRGGRNQPQHF. The CDR3 DNA reads as TGTGCCAGCAGCAAACTCGACAGGGGTGGACGCAATCAGCCCCAGCATTTT.

The rearrangement joins TRBV27 to TRBJ1-5; no firm D call. The V gene's germline CDR1 is MNHEY and CDR2 SMNVEV (reference sequence). CDR3 length: 12 amino acids. V lost 5 bases to trimming and J lost 0 bases, with 2 bases between them. In nucleotides, the CDR3 is TGTGCCAGCAGTCATAGCAATCAGCCCCAGCATTTT. Translating it yields CASSHSNQPQHF.

CDR3 in DNA: TGTGCCAGCAGTGTCAGGGTCAGGTTGAACACTGAAGCTTTCTTT. It yields the protein CASSVRVRLNTEAFF. J is TRBJ1-1 and V is TRBV28; D is perhaps TRBD1 (5 bases). Between the trimmed V and J ends, which lost 5 bases and 0 bases, there was a span of 13 bases. This CDR3 has 15 residues. Germline-derived CDR1 and CDR2 are MDHEN and SYDVKM.

Points on this clone: An end of the junction differs from the germline gene, which may be a read error. The chain links TRBV9 to TRBJ2-3, with D possibly TRBD1 on 5 matching bases. This CDR3 spans 15 amino acids. Germline V gene sequence: CDR1 SGDLS, CDR2 YYNGEE. CDR3 in DNA: TGTGCGAGCAGCCAAGGCTGGACAAGCACAGATACGCAGTATTTT. Protein sequence: CASSQGWTSTDTQYF.

The J gene is TRBJ2-2, the V gene TRBV4-3; D ambiguous. The V and J ends lost 1 base and 2 bases respectively, with 11 bases between them. This CDR3 has 16 amino acids. Germline values: CDR1 LGHNA, CDR2 YSLEER. CDR3 nucleotide sequence: TGCGCCAGCAGCCAAGGGGGTGACATCAACACCGGGGAGCTGTTTTTT. Its translation: CASSQGGDINTGELFF.

The V call is TRBV6-5, the J call TRBJ2-1; D is ambiguous. Germline-derived CDR1 and CDR2 are MNHEY and SVGAGI. This CDR3 contains 13 residues. Trimming left V 4 bases short and J 4 bases short, with 8 bases between. Written as DNA, the CDR3 is TGTGCCAGCAGTTCGGGCCGTTACAATGAGCAGTTCTTC. Translated, it gives CASSSGRYNEQFF.

The genes are TRBV6-1 and TRBJ2-1; D is uncertain. Germline V gene sequence: CDR1 MNHNS, CDR2 SASEGT. This CDR3 region has 13 residues. V lost 4 bases and J lost 9, with 13 bases in between. The CDR3 DNA is TGTGCCAGCAGTGTTTCAGCACCCGCTGAGCAGTTCTTC. It encodes CASSVSAPAEQFF.

This clone turned up a few times. The genes are TRBV4-1 and TRBJ1-5; no clear D gene. V was pared by 1 base and J by 0 bases, with 7 bases between. CDR1 MGHRA and CDR2 YSYEKL come from the germline V gene. The CDR3 sequence is 15 residues long. The CDR3 region is CASSQVEISNQPQHF. The DNA of the CDR3 is TGCGCCAGCAGCCAAGTAGAAATTAGCAATCAGCCCCAGCATTTT.

The chain couples TRBV6-4 to TRBJ2-2, with D possibly matching TRBD2 (5 bases). From germline, CDR1 is MRHNA and CDR2 SNTAGT. Trimming cost V 0 bases and J 6 bases, with 8 bases left between them. The length of the CDR3 is 14 residues. The CDR3 region is CASSDSDSAGELFF. The CDR3 DNA follows: TGTGCCAGCAGTGACTCGGACTCAGCCGGGGAGCTGTTTTTT.

This clone was detected once. In DNA, the CDR3 is TGTGCCAGCAGTTACGGGGGATCCTCCACTAATGAAAAACTGTTTTTT. Its protein is CASSYGGSSTNEKLFF. The V gene is TRBV6-5, the J gene TRBJ1-4; D perhaps matches TRBD1 (5 bases). The length of the CDR3 is 16 residues. Germline values: CDR1 MNHEY, CDR2 SVGAGI. V shed 2 bases and J shed 2 bases, with 12 bases lying between them.

V usage is TRBV9 and J usage is TRBJ2-1; TRBD1 matches at 7 bases. V was clipped by 0 bases and J by 7 bases; unmatched bases: 4. Germline-derived CDR1 and CDR2 are SGDLS and YYNGEE. This CDR3 region has 14 residues. The CDR3 nucleotides are TGTGCCAGCAGCGTAGGACAGGGTGAAAATGAGCAGTTCTTC. Its protein product is CASSVGQGENEQFF.

This sequence joins TRBV5-1 and TRBJ2-5; TRBD2 is a possible D gene (6 bases). The CDR3 contains 15 residues. Trimming removed 4 bases from V and 5 bases from J, with 18 bases in between. The germline CDR1 and CDR2 sequences are SGHRS and YFSETQ. CDR3 in amino acids: CASSVEVPGRETQYF. Written as DNA, the CDR3 is TGCGCCAGCAGCGTCGAGGTCCCGGGGAGGGAGACCCAGTACTTC.

The CDR3, as DNA: TGTGCCAGCAGTTCCCTCCGATACCTCGACAATGAGCAGTTCTTC. Translating it yields CASSSLRYLDNEQFF. The chain recombines TRBV27 with TRBJ2-1; D call uncertain. V lost 4 bases, J lost 5 bases, and 15 bases lay in between. There are 15 residues in the CDR3. The V gene's germline CDR1 is MNHEY and CDR2 SMNVEV (reference sequence).

The sample holds a few counts of this clone. The CDR3 nucleotides are TGTGCCAGCAGCGGGCCGGACGGGGCGAATGAGCAGTTCTTC. It is translated as CASSGPDGANEQFF. The rearrangement uses TRBV28 and TRBJ2-1; D is perhaps TRBD1 or TRBD2 (5 bases each). Germline V lookup: CDR1 MDHEN, CDR2 SYDVKM. V gave up 6 bases and J gave up 7 bases, with 16 bases separating them. The CDR3 runs 14 residues.

This clone was seen a single time. The rearrangement joins TRBV19 to TRBJ2-1; 9 positions agree with TRBD2. CDR3 length: 16 amino acids. Germline CDR1 is LNHDA and CDR2 is SQIVND (reference sequence). Germline trimming cut 6 bases from V and 4 bases from J; bases unmatched to any gene: 10. In DNA, the CDR3 is TGTGCCAGTAGGCCAAGCCTAGCGGGACGGTACAATGAGCAGTTCTTC. It yields the protein CASRPSLAGRYNEQFF.

The chain joins TRBV2 to TRBJ2-1; D tentatively fits TRBD1 or TRBD2 (6 bases each). V shed 8 bases and J shed 5 bases, with 16 bases lying between them. Germline V lookup: CDR1 SNHLY, CDR2 FYNNEI. This CDR3 spans 14 amino acids. DNA for the CDR3: TGTGCCAGCCGGGGGCGCGGGACCCACAATGAGCAGTTCTTC. Translated: CASRGRGTHNEQFF.

The gene calls are TRBV4-3 and TRBJ2-2, with D perhaps TRBD2 (5 bases). Germline CDR1 LGHNA, CDR2 YSLEER. The V end was cut by 5 bases, the J end by 6 bases, with 13 bases between. This CDR3 comprises 14 residues. The CDR3 sequence is CASSFRGSAGELFF. The DNA for the CDR3 is TGCGCCAGCAGCTTCCGGGGTTCCGCCGGGGAGCTGTTTTTT.

CDR3 loop: CASSLGRFTDTQYF. The CDR3 nucleotides read TGTGCCAGCAGCTTAGGCCGATTCACAGATACGCAGTATTTT. The genes are TRBV13 and TRBJ2-3; the D is unclear. The CDR3 has 14 amino acids. V dropped 0 bases and J dropped 2 bases, with 6 bases sitting between them. The germline V gene encodes CDR1 PRHDT and CDR2 FYEKMQ (reference sequence).

A single count supports this clone. The J gene is TRBJ1-2, the V gene TRBV27; D gene unclear. V shed 10 bases and J shed 6 bases, with 15 bases lying between them. The CDR3 consists of 12 residues. Germline V gene data show CDR1 as MNHEY and CDR2 as SMNVEV (reference sequence). CDR3 residues: CATLTGVDGYTF. DNA for the CDR3: TGTGCCACCCTTACCGGGGTGGATGGCTACACCTTC.

This clone occurred once. For the CDR3, the DNA is TGTGCCAGCAGCATAGGGCCAGAAGAGACCCAGTACTTC. This encodes CASSIGPEETQYF. The chain joins TRBV11-2 to TRBJ2-5; D unclear. The CDR3 consists of 13 residues. V was pared by 5 bases and J by 3 bases, with 10 bases between. From germline, CDR1 is SGHAT and CDR2 FQNNGV.

The CDR3 nucleotides read TGTGCCAGCAGTTACGCCTTGGACCGAGAGCAGTACGTC. Translation: CASSYALDREQYV. The rearrangement uses TRBV6-6 and TRBJ2-7; D call uncertain. The CDR3 extends over 13 amino acids. Germline V gene data show CDR1 as MNHNY and CDR2 as SVGAGI (reference sequence). Trimming removed 2 bases from V and 7 bases from J, with 12 bases in between.

The table lists this clone with a few counts. This rearrangement joins TRBV7-9 to TRBJ2-7, with 10 bases that match TRBD1. Germline CDR1 is SEHNR and CDR2 is FQNEAQ (reference sequence). J lost 2 bases, V lost 6 bases, and 7 bases had no gene match. There are 15 residues in the CDR3. The DNA of the CDR3 is TGTGCCAGCAGTCCGACAGGGGGCGTCCCCTACGAGCAGTACTTC. Its translation: CASSPTGGVPYEQYF. Supplemented by reference TRBV7-9 and TRBJ2-7, the full variable domain reads DTGVSQNPRHKITKRGQNVTFRCDPISEHNRLYWYRQTLGQGPEFLTYFQNEAQLEKSRLLSDRFSAERPKGSFSTLEIQRTEQGDSAMYLCASSPTGGVPYEQYFGPGTRLTVT.

V usage is TRBV9 and J usage is TRBJ2-1, with a weak D call TRBD2 (6 bases). The V gene lost 4 bases and the J gene lost 2 bases, with 19 bases spanning the gap. Germline CDR1 is SGDLS and CDR2 is YYNGEE. This CDR3 spans 17 amino acids. Written as DNA, the CDR3 is TGTGCCAGCAGCCCCAGAGAGGGGTGGGGGGCCTACAATGAGCAGTTCTTC. The encoded protein is CASSPREGWGAYNEQFF.

This chain connects TRBV9 to TRBJ2-1, with 7 bases identical to TRBD2. The J segment lost 13 bases and the V segment lost 0 bases, leaving 13 bases of the junction unmatched. Germline V CDR1 and CDR2: SGDLS, YYNGEE. The CDR3 extends over 15 amino acids. The CDR3 DNA sequence: TGTGCCAGCAGCGTAGAAGGAGCGGGGATGCGTAAACAGTTCTTC. This encodes CASSVEGAGMRKQFF.

V is TRBV19 and J is TRBJ2-7; D is uncertain. The germline CDR1 and CDR2 sequences are LNHDA and SQIVND (reference sequence). The CDR3 has 15 amino acids. V was pared by 3 bases and J by 5 bases, with 17 bases between. The CDR3 region has the DNA TGTGCCAGTAGTATTATCCCCTCCTTTTCGGACGAGCAGTACTTC. The encoded protein is CASSIIPSFSDEQYF.